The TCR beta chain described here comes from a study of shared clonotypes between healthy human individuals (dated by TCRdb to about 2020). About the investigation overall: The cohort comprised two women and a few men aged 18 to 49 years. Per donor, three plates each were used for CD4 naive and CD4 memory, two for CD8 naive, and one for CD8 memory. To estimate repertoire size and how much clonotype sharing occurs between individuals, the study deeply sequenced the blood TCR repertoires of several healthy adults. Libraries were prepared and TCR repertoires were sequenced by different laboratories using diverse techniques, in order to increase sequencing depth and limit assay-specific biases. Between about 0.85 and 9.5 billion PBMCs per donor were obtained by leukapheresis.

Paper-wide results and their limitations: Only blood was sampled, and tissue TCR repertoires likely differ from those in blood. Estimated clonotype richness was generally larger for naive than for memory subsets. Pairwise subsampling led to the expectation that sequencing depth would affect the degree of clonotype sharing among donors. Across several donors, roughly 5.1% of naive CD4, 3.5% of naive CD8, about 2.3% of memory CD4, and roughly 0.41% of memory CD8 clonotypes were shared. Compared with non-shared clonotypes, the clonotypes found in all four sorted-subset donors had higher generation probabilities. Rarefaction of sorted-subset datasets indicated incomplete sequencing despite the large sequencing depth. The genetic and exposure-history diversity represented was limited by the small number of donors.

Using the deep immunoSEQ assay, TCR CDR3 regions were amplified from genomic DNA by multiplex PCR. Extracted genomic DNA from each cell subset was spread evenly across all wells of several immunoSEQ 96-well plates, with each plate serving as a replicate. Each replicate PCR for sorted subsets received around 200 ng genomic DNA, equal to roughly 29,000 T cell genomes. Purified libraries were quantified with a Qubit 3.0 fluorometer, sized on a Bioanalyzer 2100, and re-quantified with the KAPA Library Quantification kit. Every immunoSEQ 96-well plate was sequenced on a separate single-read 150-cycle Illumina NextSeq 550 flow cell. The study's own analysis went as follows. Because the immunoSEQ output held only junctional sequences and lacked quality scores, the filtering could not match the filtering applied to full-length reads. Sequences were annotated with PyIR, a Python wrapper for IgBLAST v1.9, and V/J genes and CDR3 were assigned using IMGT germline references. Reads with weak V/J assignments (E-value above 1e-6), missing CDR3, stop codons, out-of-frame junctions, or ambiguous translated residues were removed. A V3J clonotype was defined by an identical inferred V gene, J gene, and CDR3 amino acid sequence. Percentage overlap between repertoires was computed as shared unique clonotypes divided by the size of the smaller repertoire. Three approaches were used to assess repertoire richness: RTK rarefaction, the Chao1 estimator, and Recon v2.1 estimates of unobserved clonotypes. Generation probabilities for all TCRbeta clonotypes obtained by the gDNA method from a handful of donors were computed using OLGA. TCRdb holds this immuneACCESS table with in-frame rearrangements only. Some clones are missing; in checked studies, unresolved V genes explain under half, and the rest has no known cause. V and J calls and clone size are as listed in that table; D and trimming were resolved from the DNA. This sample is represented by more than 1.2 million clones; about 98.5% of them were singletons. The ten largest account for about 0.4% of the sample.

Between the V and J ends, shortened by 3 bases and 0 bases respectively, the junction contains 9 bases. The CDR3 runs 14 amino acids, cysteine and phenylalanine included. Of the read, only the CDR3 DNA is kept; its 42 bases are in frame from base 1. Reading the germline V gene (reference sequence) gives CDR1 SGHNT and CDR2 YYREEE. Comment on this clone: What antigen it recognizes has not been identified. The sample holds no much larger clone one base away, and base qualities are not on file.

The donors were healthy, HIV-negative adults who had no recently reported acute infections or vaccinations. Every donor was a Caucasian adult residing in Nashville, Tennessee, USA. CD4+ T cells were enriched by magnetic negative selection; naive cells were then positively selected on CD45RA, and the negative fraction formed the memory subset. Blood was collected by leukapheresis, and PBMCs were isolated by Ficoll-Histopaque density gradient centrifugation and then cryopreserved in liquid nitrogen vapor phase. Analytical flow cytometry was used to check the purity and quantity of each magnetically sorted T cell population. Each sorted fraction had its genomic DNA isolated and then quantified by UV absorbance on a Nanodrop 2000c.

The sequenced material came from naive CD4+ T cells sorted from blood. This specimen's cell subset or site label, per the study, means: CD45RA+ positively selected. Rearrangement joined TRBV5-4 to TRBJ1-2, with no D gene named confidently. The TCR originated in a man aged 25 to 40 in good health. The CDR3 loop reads CASSSPAANYGYTF. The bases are TGTGCCAGCAGCTCACCAGCAGCTAACTATGGCTACACCTTC.